Presented here are 8 T cell receptor beta chains from one specimen sequenced in a study of shared clonotypes between healthy human individuals. This table comes from immunoSEQ multiplex PCR, and its TCRdb copy is limited to in-frame clones, with some not included. The table has 1.5 million to 1.9 million clones, 95% to 99% seen once. Material for sequencing was naive CD4+ T cells sorted from blood. Regarding subset: CD45RA+ positively selected. All receptors come from a man under 40 in good health.

The rearrangement uses TRBV19 and TRBJ1-2; 7 bases map to TRBD1. V gave up 5 bases and J gave up 4 bases; unmatched junction bases: 4. CDR1 and CDR2 from the germline V gene are LNHDA and SQIVND (reference sequence). The CDR3 extends over 13 amino acids. CDR3 loop: CASSEGQLYGYTF. CDR3 coding DNA: TGTGCCAGTAGTGAGGGACAGCTCTATGGCTACACCTTC.

On this clone: This CDR3 is also generated by other DNA sequences in the sample. V and J are TRBV20-1 and TRBJ2-5; no firm D call. Germline V CDR1 and CDR2: DFQATT, SNEGSKA (reference sequence). This CDR3 is 11 amino acids long. V was shortened by 1 base and J by 5 bases, with 5 bases between the two germline ends. CDR3 amino acids: CSARVGETQYF. Here the CDR3 DNA reads TGCAGTGCTAGAGTTGGGGAGACCCAGTACTTC.

In nucleotides, the CDR3 is TGTGCCAGCAGCGCCCAAGGGAATAGCAATCAGCCCCAGCATTTT. Protein product: CASSAQGNSNQPQHF. This chain joins TRBV11-2 and TRBJ1-5; D gene ambiguous. In germline, CDR1 is SGHAT, CDR2 FQNNGV. The length of the CDR3 is 15 residues. Between the trimmed V and J ends, which lost 5 bases and 0 bases, there was a span of 11 bases.

The chain couples TRBV5-4 to TRBJ2-7; no reliable D call. The CDR3 has 16 amino acids. CDR1 and CDR2 from the germline V gene are SGHNT and YYREEE (reference sequence). V shed 2 bases and J shed 0 bases, with 15 bases lying between them. The CDR3 coding sequence is TGTGCCAGCAGCTTATCCAGAACCGCAAGCTCCTACGAGCAGTACTTC. Its protein is CASSLSRTASSYEQYF. The full variable domain, in which reference TRBV5-4 and TRBJ2-7 provide the parts outside the CDR3, is ETGVTQSPTHLIKTRGQQVTLRCSSQSGHNTVSWYQQALGQGPQFIFQYYREEENGRGNFPPRFSGLQFPNYSSELNVNALELDDSALYLCASSLSRTASSYEQYFGPGTRLTVT.

The CDR3 spells CASRTSSTDTQYF. The CDR3 DNA follows: TGTGCCAGTCGGACCTCTAGCACAGATACGCAGTATTTT. The chain joins TRBV19 to TRBJ2-3; no definite D call. V shed 8 bases and J shed 0 bases, with 9 bases lying between them. CDR3 size: 13 residues. The germline V gene encodes CDR1 LNHDA and CDR2 SQIVND (reference sequence).

This clone showed up just once. The chain is built from TRBV10-3 and TRBJ2-3; D unclear. The CDR3 loop spans 13 amino acids. V was pared by 4 bases and J by 0 bases, with 5 bases between. Germline lookup yields CDR1 ENHRY and CDR2 SYGVKD. Here the CDR3 reads CAISVGSTDTQYF. The CDR3 DNA is TGTGCCATCAGTGTCGGCAGCACAGATACGCAGTATTTT.

The chain has TRBV19 and TRBJ2-2; a weak D match, TRBD1 (6 bases). Germline V gene sequence: CDR1 LNHDA, CDR2 SQIVND (reference sequence). This CDR3 has 16 amino acids. The V gene lost 1 base and the J gene lost 4 bases, with 13 bases spanning the gap. CDR3 nucleotide sequence: TGTGCCAGTAGTATAGTGGCAGGGGCAGGCACCGGGGAGCTGTTTTTT. Translation: CASSIVAGAGTGELFF.

The chain combines TRBV11-2 with TRBJ2-1; weak D call: TRBD1 (5 bases). V was trimmed by 4 bases and J by 2 bases, leaving 12 bases between them. Germline loops: CDR1 SGHAT, CDR2 FQNNGV. The CDR3 is 15 residues long. The CDR3 protein is CASSSYRSPYNEQFF. DNA of the CDR3: TGTGCCAGCAGCTCCTACAGGAGCCCCTACAATGAGCAGTTCTTC.